Listed below are T cell receptor beta chains from one sample, sequenced in a study of blood T cell repertoires in COVID-19. The table came from immunoSEQ multiplex PCR; TCRdb's copy has only in-frame clones and leaves some out. The repertoire holds around 99,000 clones, with about nine tenths as singletons. Sequencing was carried out using peripheral blood. Receptor source: a woman aged 25 to 39 with acute or convalescent COVID-19. Each CDR3 is given without its conserved first and last residue.

v_call	j_call	cdr3_aa
TRBV18	TRBJ1-2	ASSPPMRGLDYGYT
TRBV7-6	TRBJ2-3	ASSRAGGADTQY
TRBV3-1/TRBV3-2	TRBJ2-7	ASSQGTSGRFYEQY
TRBV6-2/TRBV6-3	TRBJ1-6	ASSYPTGSANSPLH
TRBV6-5	TRBJ2-5	ASTRLAEETQY
TRBV7-9	TRBJ2-2	ASSKPPGVGSFGELF
TRBV28	TRBJ2-4	ASSHRGLAAFLKNIQY
TRBV4-3	TRBJ2-1	ASSQGAGRAEQF
TRBV28	TRBJ1-5	ASRQGGSNQPQH
TRBV6-2/TRBV6-3	TRBJ2-5	ASSYERGKGNGETQY
TRBV20-1	TRBJ2-1	SASPGNTNEQF
TRBV20-1	TRBJ2-1	SASGGTYNEQF
TRBV7-3	TRBJ1-1	ASSFTENTEAF
TRBV10-3	TRBJ2-7	AIQSSGYEQY
TRBV7-3	TRBJ2-3	ASSPSGADTQY
TRBV30	TRBJ1-2	ASQGYRYGYT
TRBV29-1	TRBJ1-1	SVAVNTEAF
TRBV12-3/TRBV12-4	TRBJ2-2	ASSPGAGELF
TRBV4-3	TRBJ1-1	ASSQEQGGGSEAF
TRBV15	TRBJ2-5	ATSRVEREAETQY
TRBV7-3	TRBJ1-1	ASSLTVSDTEAF
TRBV21-1	TRBJ1-5	ASKQGWGNQPQH
TRBV10-3	TRBJ1-5	AISESTPHQPQH
TRBV29-1	TRBJ1-1	SGFDRVTEAF
TRBV4-2	TRBJ1-1	ASSLTPGQANTEAF
TRBV28	TRBJ2-3	ASSFGGPEGTDTQY
TRBV11-2	TRBJ2-5	ASSLRGGQGETQY
TRBV12-3/TRBV12-4	TRBJ1-2	ASSLAGSYT
TRBV9	TRBJ2-3	ASSALAGGRVDTQY
TRBV5-1	TRBJ1-1	ASSPPGTGGVDTEAF
TRBV5-1	TRBJ1-5	ASSLAPTGGNQPQH
TRBV14	TRBJ2-1	ASSQMGLAGPVADEQF
TRBV28	TRBJ2-7	ASSPRGLAGGLYEQY
TRBV19	TRBJ1-5	ASSPDREDQPQH
TRBV19	TRBJ1-1	ASRGTGVTEAF
TRBV9	TRBJ2-5	ASSDRLDRFQETQY
TRBV27	TRBJ2-7	ASSTTKPGEQY
TRBV27	TRBJ2-1	ASRGLAWTSRNNEQF
TRBV19	TRBJ1-1	ASREQNTEAF
TRBV7-8	TRBJ1-4	ASSLGNGRLLEKLF
TRBV30	TRBJ1-2	AWSDWSARTNYGYT
TRBV6-2/TRBV6-3	TRBJ2-7	ASSSWGVEQY
TRBV28	TRBJ2-7	ASRPTSGNSYEQY